The next 9 T cell receptor beta chains were all read from a single sample in a study of beta chain features in type 1 diabetes. Investigators reverse transcribed all isolated RNA, so they sequenced expressed TCRB transcripts. The protocol was immunoSEQ multiplex PCR, while the TCRdb copy is restricted to in-frame clones and leaves out a portion. The table lists 110,000 to 150,000 clones, roughly 7.2% of them singletons. Specimen: central memory CD4+ T cells from blood. These receptors were obtained from a woman aged 25 to 39 in good health.

This clone turned up a few times. J is TRBJ1-3 and V is TRBV2; D call uncertain. V lost 3 bases, J lost 0 bases, and 6 bases lay in between. Germline-derived CDR1 and CDR2 are SNHLY and FYNNEI. The CDR3 totals 14 residues. CDR3 DNA sequence: TGTGCCAGCAGTGATGACAACTCTGGAAACACCATATATTTT. Translated, it gives CASSDDNSGNTIYF.

This clone occurred a few times. The chain uses TRBV28 and TRBJ2-1; 14 positions match TRBD2. In germline, CDR1 is MDHEN, CDR2 SYDVKM. The V segment lost 6 bases and the J segment 7 bases; nucleotides outside the gene matches: 8. The CDR3 has 16 residues. The CDR3 is CASRPSGTSGSNEQFF. The CDR3 DNA reads TGTGCCAGCAGGCCATCCGGGACTAGCGGGAGTAATGAGCAGTTCTTC.

V gene TRBV15 combines with J gene TRBJ2-5; D not resolved. The last part of the DNA fits TRBJ2-7 better; the J call may be wrong. The CDR3 covers 13 residues. The germline gives CDR1 LNHNV, CDR2 YYDKDF (reference sequence). CDR3 in DNA: TGTGCCACCAGCCGGTGGGGCTCCTACGAGCAGTACTTC. It translates to CATSRWGSYEQYF.

In this sample, this clone turned up a few times. The chain employs TRBV7-3 and TRBJ2-1; TRBD2 aligns across 13 bases. After removal of 5 bases from V and 7 bases from J, the junction contained 5 bases not matched to a gene. The CDR3 has 15 residues. Germline CDR1 is SGHTA and CDR2 is FQGTGA. This chain's CDR3 is CASSRTSGRGNEQFF. Here the CDR3 DNA reads TGTGCCAGCAGCCGTACTAGCGGGAGGGGAAATGAGCAGTTCTTC.

CDR3 coding DNA: TGTGCCAGCAGCTTTTATGGGCAGGAAGAGACCCAGTACTTC. Translation: CASSFYGQEETQYF. The chain recombines TRBV7-2 with TRBJ2-5; D unclear. CDR1 and CDR2 from the germline V gene are SGHTA and FQGNSA. Trimming shortened V by 3 bases and J by 3 bases, and 11 bases separated the two germline ends. The CDR3 consists of 14 residues.

This clone was recorded a few times. The genes are TRBV28 and TRBJ1-5; D remains ambiguous. CDR1 and CDR2 (germline): MDHEN, SYDVKM. This CDR3 comprises 13 residues. V was pared by 6 bases and J by 5 bases, with 11 bases between. The CDR3 sequence: CASRARSDQPQHF. CDR3 nucleotide sequence: TGTGCCAGCAGAGCTCGGTCCGATCAGCCCCAGCATTTT.

The chain combines TRBV6-5 with TRBJ1-4; tentative D call: TRBD1 (5 bases). The CDR3 extends over 13 amino acids. Trimming left V 4 bases short and J 4 bases short, with 7 bases between. Looked up from germline, CDR1 is MNHEY and CDR2 is SVGAGI. CDR3 sequence (DNA): TGTGCCAGCAGTTTGACAGTTAATGAAAAACTGTTTTTT. It yields the protein CASSLTVNEKLFF.

This clone was recorded a few times. The genes are TRBV4-2 and TRBJ2-4; a possible D gene is TRBD1 (5 bases). The CDR3 has 16 residues. Germline V gives CDR1 LGHNA, CDR2 YNFKEQ. Trimming stripped 3 bases from V and 4 bases from J, with 16 bases between. The CDR3 DNA is TGTGCCAGCAGCCAGGGCGGCTCCCCAGGGAAAAACATTCAGTACTTC. This codes for CASSQGGSPGKNIQYF.

This clone occurred many times. CDR3 sequence reads: CASSQPILRGRAFPREQYF. CDR3 bases: TGCGCCAGCAGTCAACCAATCCTCCGAGGCAGGGCTTTCCCTCGGGAGCAGTACTTC. The J gene is TRBJ2-7, the V gene TRBV23-1; D may be TRBD1 (5 bases). TRBV23-1 qualifies as an ORF whose function is uncertain. V was cut by 2 bases and J by 7 bases, with 30 bases left in between. The CDR3 has 19 residues.